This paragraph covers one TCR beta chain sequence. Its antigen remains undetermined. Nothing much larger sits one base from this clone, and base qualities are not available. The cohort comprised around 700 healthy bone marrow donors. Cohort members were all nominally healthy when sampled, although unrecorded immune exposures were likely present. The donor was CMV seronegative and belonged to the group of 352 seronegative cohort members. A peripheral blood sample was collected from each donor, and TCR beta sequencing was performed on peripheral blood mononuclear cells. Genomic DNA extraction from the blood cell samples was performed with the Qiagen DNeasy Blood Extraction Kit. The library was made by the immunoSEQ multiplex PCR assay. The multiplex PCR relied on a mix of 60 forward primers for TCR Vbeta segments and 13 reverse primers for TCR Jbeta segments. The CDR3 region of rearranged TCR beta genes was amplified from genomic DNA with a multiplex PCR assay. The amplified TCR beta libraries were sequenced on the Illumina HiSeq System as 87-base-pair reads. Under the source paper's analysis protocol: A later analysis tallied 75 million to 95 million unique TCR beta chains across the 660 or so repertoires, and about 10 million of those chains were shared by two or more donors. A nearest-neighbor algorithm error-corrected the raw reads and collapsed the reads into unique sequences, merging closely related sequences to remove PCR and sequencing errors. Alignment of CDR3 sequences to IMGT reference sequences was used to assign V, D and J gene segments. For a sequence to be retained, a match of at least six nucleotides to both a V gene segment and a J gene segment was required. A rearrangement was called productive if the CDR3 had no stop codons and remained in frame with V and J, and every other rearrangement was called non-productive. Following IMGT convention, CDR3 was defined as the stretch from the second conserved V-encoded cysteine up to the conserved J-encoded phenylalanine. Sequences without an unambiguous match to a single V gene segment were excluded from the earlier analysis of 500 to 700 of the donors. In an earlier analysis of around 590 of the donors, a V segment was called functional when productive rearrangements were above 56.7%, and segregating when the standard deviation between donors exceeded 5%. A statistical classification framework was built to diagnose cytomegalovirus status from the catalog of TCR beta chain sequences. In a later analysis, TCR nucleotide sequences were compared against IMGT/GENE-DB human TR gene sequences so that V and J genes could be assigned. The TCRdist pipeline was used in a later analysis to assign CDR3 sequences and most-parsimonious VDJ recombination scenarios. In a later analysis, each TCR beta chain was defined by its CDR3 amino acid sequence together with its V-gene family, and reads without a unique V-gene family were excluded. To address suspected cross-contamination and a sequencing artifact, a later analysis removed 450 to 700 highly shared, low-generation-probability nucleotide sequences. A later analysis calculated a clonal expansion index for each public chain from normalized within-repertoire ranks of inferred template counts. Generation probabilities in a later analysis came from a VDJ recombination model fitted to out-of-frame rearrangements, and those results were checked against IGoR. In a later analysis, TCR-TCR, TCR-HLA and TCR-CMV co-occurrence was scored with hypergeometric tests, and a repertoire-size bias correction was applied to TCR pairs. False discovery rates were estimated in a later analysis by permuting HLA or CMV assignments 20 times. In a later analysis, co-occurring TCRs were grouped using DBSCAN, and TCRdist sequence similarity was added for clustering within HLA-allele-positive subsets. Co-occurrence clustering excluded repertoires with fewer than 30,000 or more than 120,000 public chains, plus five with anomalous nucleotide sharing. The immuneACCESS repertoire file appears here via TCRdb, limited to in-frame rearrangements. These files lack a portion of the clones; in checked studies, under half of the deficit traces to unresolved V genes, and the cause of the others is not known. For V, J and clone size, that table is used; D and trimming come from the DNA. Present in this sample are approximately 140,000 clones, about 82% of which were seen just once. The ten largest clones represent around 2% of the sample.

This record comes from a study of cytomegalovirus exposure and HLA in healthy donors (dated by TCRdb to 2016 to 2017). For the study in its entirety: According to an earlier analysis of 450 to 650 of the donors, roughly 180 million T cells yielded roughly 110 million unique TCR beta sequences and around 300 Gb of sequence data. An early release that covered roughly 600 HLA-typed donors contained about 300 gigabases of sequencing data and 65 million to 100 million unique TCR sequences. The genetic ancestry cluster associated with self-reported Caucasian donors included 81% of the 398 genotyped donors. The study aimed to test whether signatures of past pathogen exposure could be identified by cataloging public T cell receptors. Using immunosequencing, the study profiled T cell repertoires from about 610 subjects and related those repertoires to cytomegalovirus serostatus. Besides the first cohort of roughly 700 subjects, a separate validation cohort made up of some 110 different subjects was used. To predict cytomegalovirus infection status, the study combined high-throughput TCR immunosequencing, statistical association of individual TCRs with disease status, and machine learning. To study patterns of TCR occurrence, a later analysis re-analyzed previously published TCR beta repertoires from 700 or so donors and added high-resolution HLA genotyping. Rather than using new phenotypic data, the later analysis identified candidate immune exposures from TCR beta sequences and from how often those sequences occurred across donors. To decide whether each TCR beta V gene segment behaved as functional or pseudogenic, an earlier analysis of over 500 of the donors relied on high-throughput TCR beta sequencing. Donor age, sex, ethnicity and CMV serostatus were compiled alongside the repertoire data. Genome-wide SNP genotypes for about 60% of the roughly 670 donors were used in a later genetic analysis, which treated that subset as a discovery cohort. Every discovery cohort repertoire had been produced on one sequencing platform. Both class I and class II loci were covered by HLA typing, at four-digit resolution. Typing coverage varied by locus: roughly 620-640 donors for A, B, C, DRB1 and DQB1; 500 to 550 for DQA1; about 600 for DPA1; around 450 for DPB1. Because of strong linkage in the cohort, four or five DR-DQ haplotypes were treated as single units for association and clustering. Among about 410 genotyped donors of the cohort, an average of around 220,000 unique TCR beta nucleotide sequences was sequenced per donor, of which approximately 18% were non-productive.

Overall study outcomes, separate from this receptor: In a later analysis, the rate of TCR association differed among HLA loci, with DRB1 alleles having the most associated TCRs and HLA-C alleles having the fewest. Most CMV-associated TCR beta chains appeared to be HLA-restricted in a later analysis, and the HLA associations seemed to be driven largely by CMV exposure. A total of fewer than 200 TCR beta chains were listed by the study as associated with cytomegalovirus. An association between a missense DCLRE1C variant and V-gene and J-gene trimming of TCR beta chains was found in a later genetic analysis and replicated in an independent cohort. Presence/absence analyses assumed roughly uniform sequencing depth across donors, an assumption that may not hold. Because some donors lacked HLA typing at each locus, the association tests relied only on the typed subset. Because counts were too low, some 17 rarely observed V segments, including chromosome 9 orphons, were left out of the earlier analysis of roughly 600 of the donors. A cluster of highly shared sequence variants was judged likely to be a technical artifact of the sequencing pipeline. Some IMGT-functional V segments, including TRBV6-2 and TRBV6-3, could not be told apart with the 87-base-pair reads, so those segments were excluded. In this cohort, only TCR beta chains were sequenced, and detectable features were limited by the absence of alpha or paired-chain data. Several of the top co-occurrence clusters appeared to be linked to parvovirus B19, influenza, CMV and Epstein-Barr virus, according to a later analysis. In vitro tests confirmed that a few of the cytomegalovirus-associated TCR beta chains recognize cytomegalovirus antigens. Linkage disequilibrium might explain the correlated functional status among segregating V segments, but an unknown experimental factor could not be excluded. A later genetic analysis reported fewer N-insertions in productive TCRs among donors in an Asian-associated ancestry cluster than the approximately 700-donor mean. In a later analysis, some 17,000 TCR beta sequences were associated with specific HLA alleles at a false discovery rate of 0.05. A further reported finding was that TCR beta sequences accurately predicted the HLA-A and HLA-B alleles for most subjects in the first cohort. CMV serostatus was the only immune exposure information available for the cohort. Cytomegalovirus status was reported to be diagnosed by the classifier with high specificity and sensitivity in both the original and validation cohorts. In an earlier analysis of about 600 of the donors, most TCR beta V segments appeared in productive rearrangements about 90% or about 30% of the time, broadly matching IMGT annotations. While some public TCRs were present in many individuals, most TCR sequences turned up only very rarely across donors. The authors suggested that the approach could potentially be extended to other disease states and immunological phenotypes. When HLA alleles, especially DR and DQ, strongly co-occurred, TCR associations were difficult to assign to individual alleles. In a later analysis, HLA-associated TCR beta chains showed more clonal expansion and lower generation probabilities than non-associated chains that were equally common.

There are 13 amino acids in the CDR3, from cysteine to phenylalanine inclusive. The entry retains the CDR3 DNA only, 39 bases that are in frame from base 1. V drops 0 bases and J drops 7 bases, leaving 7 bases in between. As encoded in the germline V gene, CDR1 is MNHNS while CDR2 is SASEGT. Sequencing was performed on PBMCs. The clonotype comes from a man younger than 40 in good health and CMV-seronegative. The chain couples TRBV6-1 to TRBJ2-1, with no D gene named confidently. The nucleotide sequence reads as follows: TGTGCCAGCAGTGAAGCCCCTCGGAATGAGCAGTTCTTC. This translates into CASSEAPRNEQFF.